The T cell receptor (beta chain) described here comes from a study of CD8 T cells in Susac syndrome. Notes on the study in general: The study recognized that its TCR sequencing and HLA analysis covered a relatively small number of individuals.

Treatment-naive patients with stable or active relapsing-remitting disease were the multiple sclerosis controls. Both CD4+ and CD8+ T cells were negatively isolated, and TEMRA cells underwent FACS enrichment. This clonotype was observed a few times. The antigen is unknown. cDNA came from about 0.5 to 1 ug RNA primed by random hexamers. The method of amplification for TCR beta CDR3 was immunoSEQ multiplex PCR, covering 54 Vbeta and 13 Jbeta. TCRdb re-analysed the immunoSEQ multiplex PCR reads in MiXCR, keeping a single row per CDR3 protein. The sample lists more than 90,000 distinct CDR3 sequences, approximately 93% occurring once. The sequenced sample consisted of CD4+ T cells from PBMCs. The clonotype comes from a human donor with multiple sclerosis.

Here the CDR3 reads CASSPGGRSYEQYF. The CDR3 DNA reads TGTGCCAGCTCACCGGGGGGGCGGTCCTACGAGCAGTACTTC. This chain links TRBV18 with TRBJ2-7; possibly TRBD2 for D (7 bases). Germline CDR1 and CDR2: KGHSH and LQKENI. Trimming cost V 3 bases and J 1 base, with 10 bases left between them. The CDR3 contains 14 residues.